The 28 T cell receptor beta chains below all came from one sample that was sequenced in a study of identical twins. TCRdb re-analysed the 5' RACE reads in MiXCR, keeping a single row per CDR3 protein. The table lists about 660,000 distinct CDR3 sequences, 8.6% of them singletons. These data also featured in a second study, about yellow fever vaccine responses in identical twins.

The sequenced sample consisted of PBMCs. Source of these receptors: a woman younger than 30 in good health.

In this sample, this clonotype turned up many times. The gene calls are TRBV5-1 and TRBJ2-1; 9 bases map to TRBD1. This CDR3 has 17 amino acids. CDR1 SGHRS and CDR2 YFSETQ come from the germline V gene. V dropped 3 bases and J dropped 2; count of bases not matched to a gene: 9. The CDR3 DNA reads TGCGCCAGCAGCTCACGCACCGGGACAGGGACCTACAATGAGCAGTTCTTC. It is translated as CASSSRTGTGTYNEQFF.

In this sample, this clonotype turned up a few times. The CDR3 coding sequence is TGTGCCAGCAGCTGGGATTGGACAGGGCCCGGGGAGCTGTTTTTT. It specifies CASSWDWTGPGELFF. The chain recombines TRBV6-1 with TRBJ2-2; 8 nucleotides line up with TRBD1. The germline CDR1 and CDR2 sequences are MNHNS and SASEGT. The CDR3 sequence is 15 residues long. Trimming at V came to 6 bases and at J to 6 bases, leaving 9 bases not matched to a gene.

The V and J genes are TRBV6-2 or TRBV6-3 and TRBJ1-5, with 8 bases that match TRBD1. This CDR3 region has 15 residues. V lost 2 bases, J lost 0 bases, and 0 bases stayed unmatched. Germline V lookup: CDR1 MNHEY, CDR2 SVGEGT. The CDR3 reads CASSYDRGSNQPQHF. CDR3 DNA sequence: TGTGCCAGCAGTTACGACAGGGGTAGCAATCAGCCCCAGCATTTT.

This clonotype has only a few counts. The genes are TRBV9 and TRBJ1-6, with D unresolved. The CDR3 totals 15 residues. Trimming took 2 bases from V and 14 from J, leaving 20 bases between them. Germline lookup yields CDR1 SGDLS and CDR2 YYNGEE. The CDR3 DNA sequence: TGTGCCAGCAGCGTCACGGGCGGTTTGGGTTGGACCCTCCACTTT. Its protein product is CASSVTGGLGWTLHF.

The rearrangement joins TRBV15 to TRBJ2-7, with 10 bases that match TRBD2. V lost 0 bases, J lost 6 bases, and 5 bases stayed unmatched. CDR1 is LNHNV, CDR2 YYDKDF, per germline (reference sequence). The CDR3 runs 15 residues. CDR3 DNA sequence: TGTGCCACCAGCAGAGATGTAATAGCGGGGGGCGAGCAGTACTTC. Protein: CATSRDVIAGGEQYF.

The chain has TRBV2 and TRBJ2-1; 12 positions match TRBD2. Germline assignment: CDR1 SNHLY and CDR2 FYNNEI. The CDR3 has 19 amino acids. The J segment lost 6 bases and the V segment lost 4 bases, leaving 16 bases of the junction unmatched. As DNA, the CDR3 is TGTGCCAGCAGTGGCTCGGGACAGGGAAGACTAGCGGGAGTCAATGAGCAGTTCTTC. It translates to CASSGSGQGRLAGVNEQFF.

At least ten counts were recorded for this clonotype. The chain carries TRBV5-1 and TRBJ2-5, with D possibly TRBD1 on 6 matching bases. Trimming took 6 bases from V and 5 from J, leaving 23 bases between them. This CDR3 contains 16 residues. Germline V gene lookup returns CDR1 SGHRS and CDR2 YFSETQ. CDR3 sequence: CASMGELTGPRETQYF. CDR3 nucleotides: TGCGCCAGCATGGGCGAACTGACAGGACCTAGGGAGACCCAGTACTTC.

This clonotype was seen a few times. The chain joins TRBV3-1 to TRBJ2-3; D is ambiguous. The CDR3 sequence is 14 residues long. The germline V gene has CDR1 LGHDT and CDR2 YNNKEL (reference sequence). Between the trimmed V and J ends, which lost 6 bases and 4 bases, there was a span of 14 bases. The chain's CDR3 is CASRTPGPSDTQYF. CDR3 sequence (DNA): TGTGCCAGCAGGACCCCAGGACCCTCAGATACGCAGTATTTT.

The rearrangement uses TRBV7-9 and TRBJ1-1; D is undetermined. The germline CDR1 and CDR2 sequences are SEHNR and FQNEAQ (reference sequence). This CDR3 spans 12 amino acids. Trimming took off 6 bases at V and 4 bases at J, with 9 bases between the two ends. For the CDR3, the DNA is TGTGCCAGCAGAGGGTGGAGCACTGAAGCTTTCTTT. As protein: CASRGWSTEAFF.

This clonotype has just a few counts. This rearrangement joins TRBV6-1 to TRBJ2-2; D gene uncertain. Trimming shortened V by 7 bases and J by 0 bases, and 15 bases separated the two germline ends. The germline gives CDR1 MNHNS, CDR2 SASEGT. The CDR3 length is 16 residues. CDR3 in amino acids: CASTNGAITNTGELFF. The CDR3 coding sequence is TGTGCCAGCACTAACGGAGCTATTACGAACACCGGGGAGCTGTTTTTT.

The chain couples TRBV21-1 to TRBJ2-1; TRBD2 is taken as the D call from the table, unchecked against the DNA. TRBV21-1 is an annotated pseudogene. The CDR3 has 17 amino acids. In nucleotides, the CDR3 is TGTGCCAGCAGCAACACCAGGACTAGCGGATGCTACAATGAGCAGTTCTTC. It encodes CASSNTRTSGCYNEQFF.

This clonotype was seen more than once but under ten times. The gene calls are TRBV3-1 and TRBJ2-7, with 8 bases identical to TRBD1. With V trimmed by 8 bases and J by 1 base, 4 bases remained unmatched. Germline CDR1 LGHDT, CDR2 YNNKEL (reference sequence). The CDR3 runs to 13 residues. The CDR3 here is CASGTGQSYEQYF. The CDR3 coding sequence is TGTGCCAGCGGGACAGGTCAATCCTACGAGCAGTACTTC.

This clonotype was observed a handful of times. J is TRBJ2-7 and V is TRBV12-3 or TRBV12-4; 10 nucleotides line up with TRBD1. The CDR3 runs 16 residues. J gave up 4 bases and V 2 bases, and 8 bases lay outside the gene matches. CDR3 in amino acids: CASSLKIMDRGYEQYF. Here the CDR3 DNA reads TGTGCCAGCAGTTTAAAGATCATGGACAGGGGGTACGAGCAGTACTTC.

A remark on this clonotype: A read error may produce the germline difference seen at one junction end. This chain joins TRBV11-2 and TRBJ2-3; a possible D gene is TRBD1 (6 bases). Germline values: CDR1 SGHAT, CDR2 FQNNGV. The CDR3 contains 15 residues. The CDR3 DNA reads TGTGTCAGCACCACCCGGACAGCCCTAACAGATACGCAGTATTTT. Its translation is CVSTTRTALTDTQYF.

This clonotype occurred many times. The chain employs TRBV7-9 and TRBJ2-3; TRBD1 aligns across 12 bases. The ends lost 8 bases at V and 2 bases at J; junction bases unmatched: 2. The CDR3 spans 14 residues. The germline CDR1 and CDR2 sequences are SEHNR and FQNEAQ (reference sequence). This CDR3 is CASGTGGDTDTQYF. The CDR3 nucleotides read TGTGCCAGCGGGACAGGGGGCGACACAGATACGCAGTATTTT.

The V gene is TRBV28, the J gene TRBJ1-5; unclear D gene. CDR1 and CDR2 (germline): MDHEN, SYDVKM. The CDR3 is made up of 13 amino acids. V lost 8 bases and J 4 bases, leaving 12 bases between the germline ends. The CDR3 region is CASDTLRNQPQHF. In nucleotides, the CDR3 is TGTGCCAGCGACACGCTCAGGAATCAGCCCCAGCATTTT.

This sequence joins TRBV6-5 and TRBJ1-1; weak D call: TRBD1 (5 bases). CDR1 and CDR2 from the germline V gene are MNHEY and SVGAGI. V was pared by 2 bases and J by 1 base, with 8 bases between. This CDR3 is 14 amino acids long. The CDR3 region has the DNA TGTGCCAGCAGTTACGGACATTCGAACACTGAAGCTTTCTTT. Protein: CASSYGHSNTEAFF.

This clonotype was found a few times. The chain uses TRBV6-1 and TRBJ1-5; tentative D call: TRBD1 (5 bases). V was cut by 7 bases and J by 0 bases, with 10 bases left in between. Germline lookup yields CDR1 MNHNS and CDR2 SASEGT. The CDR3 has 14 amino acids. The CDR3 coding sequence is TGTGCCAGCACATGGGACCGTAGCAATCAGCCCCAGCATTTT. Protein sequence: CASTWDRSNQPQHF.

The chain has TRBV4-3 and TRBJ2-5, with 8 bases identical to TRBD2. The CDR3 is 15 amino acids. The V gene end was trimmed by 0 bases and the J gene end by 4 bases; junction bases not matched to a gene: 4. Germline assignment: CDR1 LGHNA and CDR2 YSLEER. The CDR3 DNA follows: TGCGCCAGCAGCCAAGATCGGCTAGCGGGAGAGACCCAGTACTTC. This codes for CASSQDRLAGETQYF.

The CDR3 DNA reads TGTGCCAGCAGTGAAGTGGGACAGGGGCGGCTTGAGACCCAGTACTTC. This encodes CASSEVGQGRLETQYF. This rearrangement joins TRBV6-1 to TRBJ2-5; TRBD1 agrees at 10 bases. Germline CDR1 is MNHNS and CDR2 is SASEGT. The CDR3 sequence is 16 residues long. V lost 1 base to trimming and J lost 5 bases; unmatched junction nucleotides: 7.

This clonotype was seen a handful of times. The CDR3 reads CASTWTRPSLTEQYF. The CDR3 DNA sequence: TGTGCCAGCACCTGGACTAGACCCAGCCTCACCGAGCAGTACTTC. The J gene is TRBJ2-7, the V gene TRBV6-2 or TRBV6-3, with TRBD2 matching over 7 bases. The germline gives CDR1 MNHEY, CDR2 SVGEGT. The trim removed 7 bases at V and 6 bases at J, leaving 15 bases unmatched. The CDR3 loop spans 15 amino acids.

This clonotype was recorded at least ten times. The chain recombines TRBV15 with TRBJ2-3; D assignment may be TRBD1 or TRBD2 (5 bases each). The V end was cut by 5 bases, the J end by 5 bases, with 14 bases between. The CDR3 sequence is 14 residues long. Germline CDR1 and CDR2: LNHNV and YYDKDF (reference sequence). In DNA form, the CDR3 reads TGTGCCACCAGCTCACCCTTTGGGGGAGATACGCAGTATTTT. It is translated as CATSSPFGGDTQYF. Looking up the rest from reference TRBV15 and TRBJ2-3 gives the full variable domain: DAMVIQNPRYQVTQFGKPVTLSCSQTLNHNVMYWYQQKSSQAPKLLFHYYDKDFNNEADTPDNFQSRRPNTSFCFLDIRSPGLGDTAMYLCATSSPFGGDTQYFGPGTRLTVL.

V gene TRBV12-3 or TRBV12-4 combines with J gene TRBJ2-1, with 8 bases aligning to TRBD1. After removal of 6 bases from V and 5 bases from J, the junction contained 6 bases not matched to a gene. The CDR3 sequence is 14 residues long. Written as DNA, the CDR3 is TGTGCCAGCAGCGCGGACAGGGCGAACAATGAGCAGTTCTTC. Translating it yields CASSADRANNEQFF.

The chain joins TRBV4-3 to TRBJ1-2; D unclear. Germline V CDR1 and CDR2: LGHNA, YSLEER. The CDR3 runs 14 residues. V lost 4 bases and J 3 bases, leaving 12 bases between the germline ends. CDR3 nucleotide sequence: TGCGCCAGCAGCCGGACGGCGGGTGACTATGGCTACACCTTC. The encoded protein is CASSRTAGDYGYTF.

This clonotype was detected a few times. The chain carries TRBV19 and TRBJ2-1; the match to TRBD2 covers 7 bases. The CDR3 extends over 15 amino acids. V shed 3 bases and J 9 bases; nucleotides not matched to a gene: 11. Germline V gene sequence: CDR1 LNHDA, CDR2 SQIVND (reference sequence). The CDR3 here is CASSISSGLLGEQFF. The CDR3 bases are TGTGCCAGTAGTATCTCATCGGGACTACTGGGTGAGCAGTTCTTC.

V gene TRBV7-2 combines with J gene TRBJ2-7; no clear D gene. The CDR3 extends over 13 amino acids. The V and J ends lost 5 bases and 6 bases respectively, with 14 bases between them. Looked up from germline, CDR1 is SGHTA and CDR2 is FQGNSA. The CDR3 coding sequence is TGTGCCAGCAGCCCTAGTCCTGGCGCCGAGCAGTACTTC. It translates to CASSPSPGAEQYF. Full variable domain (remainder filled in from reference TRBV7-2 and TRBJ2-7): GAGVSQSPSNKVTEKGKDVELRCDPISGHTALYWYRQSLGQGLEFLIYFQGNSAPDKSGLPSDRFSAERTGGSVSTLTIQRTQQEDSAVYLCASSPSPGAEQYFGPGTRLTVT.

Ten or more counts support this clonotype. V gene TRBV7-8 combines with J gene TRBJ2-1; 8 bases are shared with TRBD2. CDR3 length: 17 residues. The V and J ends lost 1 base and 7 bases, in that order; junction bases with no gene match: 12. The germline CDR1 and CDR2 sequences are SGHVS and FQNEAQ. The CDR3 region is CASSLVVTGGPSNEQFF. As DNA, the CDR3 is TGTGCCAGCAGCTTAGTAGTTACGGGAGGGCCCTCGAATGAGCAGTTCTTC.

V gene TRBV3-1 combines with J gene TRBJ2-1; 11 bases align to TRBD2. Trimming took 0 bases from V and 4 from J; bases not matched to a gene: 11. The CDR3 length is 19 residues. Germline V gene lookup returns CDR1 LGHDT and CDR2 YNNKEL (reference sequence). The CDR3 sequence is CASSQDSLAGGHEYNEQFF. CDR3 DNA: TGTGCCAGCAGCCAAGATTCCCTAGCGGGGGGCCATGAGTACAATGAGCAGTTCTTC.